This is a list of T cell receptor beta chains from one sample in a study of OX40 agonist ivuxolimab in advanced cancers. The table came from immunoSEQ multiplex PCR; TCRdb's copy has only in-frame clones and leaves some out. The sample includes about 54,000 clones, approximately 90% of them seen just once. The sequenced sample was CD4+ or CD8+ T cells sorted from blood, obtained in a trial of the OX40 agonist ivuxolimab. The receptors stem from an adult with an advanced solid tumor such as melanoma, head and neck, liver or kidney cancer. Both conserved end residues are part of each CDR3. The order of the fields is CDR3 DNA, CDR3 protein, J gene, clone size, V gene, D gene. A D gene is named only where the DNA matches it firmly. Clone size appears in some rows only: once, few, many, or a class for an expanded clone.

TGTGCCAGCAGTTTAGGGTGGACCGGGGAGCTGTTTTTT,CASSLGWTGELFF,TRBJ2-2,.,TRBV27,.
TGTGCCAGCAGCCAAGGAGCGGGAGGGCCGTTCTACGAGCAGTACTTC,CASSQGAGGPFYEQYF,TRBJ2-7,few,TRBV4-2,TRBD2
TGTGCCAGCAGCTTCACCCCTGGAGGCGTTTCCACAGATACGCAGTATTTT,CASSFTPGGVSTDTQYF,TRBJ2-3,.,TRBV7-3,.
TGCGCCAGCAGCCAAGTACAGGGTGCCTACGAGCAGTACTTC,CASSQVQGAYEQYF,TRBJ2-7,.,TRBV4-1,.
TGCAGTGCCCGAGCTGAGGGGGAGCAGTTCTTC,CSARAEGEQFF,TRBJ2-1,.,TRBV20-1,.
TGTGCCAGCAGCGGACGGGACAGCTACTCTGGAAACACCATATATTTT,CASSGRDSYSGNTIYF,TRBJ1-3,.,TRBV9,TRBD1
TGTGCCAGCAGCTTTAACAGGATGAACACTGAAGCTTTCTTT,CASSFNRMNTEAFF,TRBJ1-1,.,TRBV7-9,.
TGTGCCAGCAGTTCGGTCTACGAGCAGTACTTC,CASSSVYEQYF,TRBJ2-7,.,TRBV28,.
TGTGCCAGCATGAGGTTCCACGAGCAGTACTTC,CASMRFHEQYF,TRBJ2-7,once,TRBV2,.
TGTGCCAGCAGTTTTGGGCCAGGGGGTTACGAGCAGTACTTC,CASSFGPGGYEQYF,TRBJ2-7,.,TRBV27,TRBD1
TGTGCCAGCAGCCAAGGGCAAGCGAACACCGGGGAGCTGTTTTTT,CASSQGQANTGELFF,TRBJ2-2,.,TRBV4-2,.
TGTGCCACCGACAGGGGGAGCAATCAGCCCCAGCATTTT,CATDRGSNQPQHF,TRBJ1-5,.,TRBV28,TRBD1
TGCGCCAGCAGCCAAGAGCTTGGGGGGGGCGGCTACACCTTC,CASSQELGGGGYTF,TRBJ1-2,.,TRBV4-1,.
TGTGCCAGCAGTTTATCTGACGAGCAGTACTTC,CASSLSDEQYF,TRBJ2-7,.,TRBV27,.
TGTGCCACCAGCAGAGTAGGGGACACTGAAGCTTTCTTT,CATSRVGDTEAFF,TRBJ1-1,.,TRBV15,.
TGTGCCAGCAGTTCCTCCTCTCTGCCAGGGCTTATCAACGAGCAGTACTTC,CASSSSSLPGLINEQYF,TRBJ2-7,.,TRBV28,.
TGTGCCAGCACCCCCTGGGGGGGAACGGGAAACACCATATATTTT,CASTPWGGTGNTIYF,TRBJ1-3,.,TRBV19,.
TGTGCCAGCAGCTTGACAGGGTCGCTAACCTACGAGCAGTACTTC,CASSLTGSLTYEQYF,TRBJ2-7,.,TRBV11-2,TRBD1
TGTGCCAGCAGTCCGGGACGTAGTAATGAAAAACTGTTTTTT,CASSPGRSNEKLFF,TRBJ1-4,once,TRBV6-5,.
TGCGCCAGCAGCCAAGATTCAGCGGGAGACCCCACCGGGGAGCTGTTTTTT,CASSQDSAGDPTGELFF,TRBJ2-2,.,TRBV4-3,TRBD2
TGTGCCAGCAGTTATCTTTATGGCTACACCTTC,CASSYLYGYTF,TRBJ1-2,.,TRBV6-6,.
TGTGCCAGCAGCTTAGGTCTGGAAATGGGCTACACCTTC,CASSLGLEMGYTF,TRBJ1-2,.,TRBV7-9,.